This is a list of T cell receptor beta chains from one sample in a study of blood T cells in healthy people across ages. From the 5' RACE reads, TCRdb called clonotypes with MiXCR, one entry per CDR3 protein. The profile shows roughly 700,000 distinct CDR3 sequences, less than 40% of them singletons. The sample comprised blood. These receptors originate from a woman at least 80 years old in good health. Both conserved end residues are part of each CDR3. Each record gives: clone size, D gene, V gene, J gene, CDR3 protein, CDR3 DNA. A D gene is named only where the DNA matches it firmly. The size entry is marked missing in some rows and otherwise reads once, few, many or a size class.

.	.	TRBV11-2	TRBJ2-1	CASSLWGVRGEQFF	TGTGCCAGCAGCTTATGGGGCGTGCGGGGTGAGCAGTTCTTC
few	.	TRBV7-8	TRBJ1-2	CASSLNPGTNYGYTF	TGTGCCAGCAGCTTAAACCCGGGGACTAACTATGGCTACACCTTC
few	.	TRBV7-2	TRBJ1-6	CASSSASYNSPLHF	TGTGCCAGCAGCTCAGCATCCTATAATTCACCCCTCCACTTT
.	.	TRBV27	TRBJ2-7	CASSPGTSEQYF	TGTGCCAGCAGCCCGGGGACGTCCGAGCAGTACTTC
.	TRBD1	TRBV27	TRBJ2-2	CASSRDREGPGELFF	TGTGCCAGCAGTCGGGACAGGGAAGGTCCCGGGGAGCTGTTTTTT
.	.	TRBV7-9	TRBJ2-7	CASSLFTDTYEQYF	TGTGCCAGCAGCTTATTCACAGATACCTACGAGCAGTACTTC
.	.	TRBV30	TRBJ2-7	CAWSVMGNSYEQYF	TGTGCCTGGAGTGTAATGGGGAACTCCTACGAGCAGTACTTC
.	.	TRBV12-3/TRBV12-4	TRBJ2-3	CASRGRGRTDVQYF	TGTGCCAGCAGGGGGAGAGGGAGAACAGATGTGCAATATTTT
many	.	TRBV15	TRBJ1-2	CATSRDPSGLYGYTF	TGTGCCACCAGCAGAGATCCTTCTGGCCTCTATGGCTACACCTTC
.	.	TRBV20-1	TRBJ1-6	CSARGQGSYNSPLHF	TGCAGTGCTAGAGGGCAGGGCTCCTATAATTCACCCCTCCACTTT